This T cell receptor (beta chain) was recorded in a study of Ad26.COV2.S vaccination and SARS-CoV-2 variants (dated by TCRdb to the early 2020s). Background for the entire study: Vaccine-arm donors came from COV1001, a multicentre, randomized, double-blind, placebo-controlled phase I-IIa trial of Ad26.COV2.S in healthy adults. Ad26.COV2.S was administered intramuscularly at 5 x 10^10 or 1 x 10^11 viral particles, either as a single shot or as two shots given 56 days apart. TCRbeta repertoire sequencing was used to assess the specificity and breadth of SARS-CoV-2-reactive T cell receptors after Ad26.COV2.S vaccination. A total of roughly 32 samples were included in the TCR-sequenced set, comprising around 19 Ad26.COV2.S vaccine recipients, 5 placebo recipients and 8 SARS-CoV-2 convalescent individuals. Participants in the trial were split at random into five groups of five each, receiving low-dose or high-dose Ad26.COV2.S once or twice, or else placebo on both occasions. Investigators did not know the trial group allocation while performing experiments and assessing outcomes. General study outcomes and caveats: After vaccination, spike-specific CD8+ and CD4+ T cell responses were reported to show substantial breadth. Compared with placebo recipients, Ad26.COV2.S recipients showed higher spike-specific TCR breadth (P = 0.0014). Vaccine and placebo recipients had comparable non-spike TCR breadth, which fits with the vaccine containing only spike. Comparing responses between vaccine doses or regimens was not something the study was powered to do. The authors noted that the TCR breadth and depth analyses may have underestimated total T cell responses.

Turning to this clone: No antigen is known for it. No base-level quality is on record; no much larger clone is a single base apart.

TCRbeta CDR3 regions were sequenced with the immunoSEQ Assay. After extraction, genomic DNA underwent amplification by bias-controlled multiplex PCR, followed by high-throughput sequencing. The source study handled its data this way. To quantify the absolute abundance of each unique TCRbeta CDR3 region, sequences were collapsed and filtered. T cell fraction was estimated by normalization of TCRbeta template counts to usable DNA, with usable DNA being measured through amplification of reference genes present in all nucleated cells. Repertoire TCRs were annotated as SARS-CoV-2-specific when V gene, CDR3 amino acid sequence and J gene were exactly matched to a known reactive TCR set. MIRA supplied the reference SARS-CoV-2 TCR set, which was filtered for enrichment in COVID-19-positive ImmuneCODE repertoires so that public or cross-reactive TCRs were removed. Based on the MIRA antigens, annotated TCRs were further analysed at the level of specific ORF or position within ORF. Breadth was defined as the number of annotated unique rearrangements divided by the total number of unique productive rearrangements, and depth was defined as the summed frequency of the annotated unique rearrangements. Two-sided Wilcoxon rank-sum tests were used to compare TCR breadth between groups. TCRdb carries this immuneACCESS record with in-frame sequences only. Its versions omit some clonotypes, under half of them owing to an unresolved V gene in the studies checked, with the rest unexplained. V and J calls and clone size follow that table, whereas D and trimming were derived from the DNA. This sample gives around 340,000 clones in total; 88% of them show up just once. Around 6.4% of the sample is held by the ten biggest clonotypes.

Per the publication, the treatment or condition label means: about 20 received Ad26.COV2.S at low or high dose, single or two shots; about 5 received placebo; per-sample allocation not given. Repertoires of vaccine and placebo recipients were sequenced from samples collected on day 63 after the first injection. In Cohort 1b, about two dozen adults aged 18-55 years were enrolled at a single site in Boston, USA, between 29 July and 7 August 2020. Ad26.COV2.S consisted of a replication-incompetent adenovirus type 26 vector by which a prefusion-stabilized SARS-CoV-2 spike protein from the original Wuhan strain was expressed. The CDR1 and CDR2 encoded by the germline V gene are SGDLS and YYNGEE. The cysteine opens and the phenylalanine closes a CDR3 of 16 amino acids. Only the CDR3 portion is preserved as DNA: 48 bases, with reading frame beginning at the first base. The junction shows trimming of 0 bases on V and 3 bases on J, and the gene matches do not reach 5 bases of it.

The rearrangement joined TRBV9 to TRBJ2-2, and 7 bases in between align with TRBD2. This clonotype was obtained from a person between 18 and 60 years old who received the Ad26.COV2.S COVID-19 vaccine or a placebo. The sample here was peripheral blood, taken in a trial of Ad26.COV2.S vaccine versus placebo. Here the CDR3 is given as CASSVARGEDTGELFF. DNA sequence: TGTGCCAGCAGCGTAGCTCGGGGGGAGGACACCGGGGAGCTGTTTTTT.